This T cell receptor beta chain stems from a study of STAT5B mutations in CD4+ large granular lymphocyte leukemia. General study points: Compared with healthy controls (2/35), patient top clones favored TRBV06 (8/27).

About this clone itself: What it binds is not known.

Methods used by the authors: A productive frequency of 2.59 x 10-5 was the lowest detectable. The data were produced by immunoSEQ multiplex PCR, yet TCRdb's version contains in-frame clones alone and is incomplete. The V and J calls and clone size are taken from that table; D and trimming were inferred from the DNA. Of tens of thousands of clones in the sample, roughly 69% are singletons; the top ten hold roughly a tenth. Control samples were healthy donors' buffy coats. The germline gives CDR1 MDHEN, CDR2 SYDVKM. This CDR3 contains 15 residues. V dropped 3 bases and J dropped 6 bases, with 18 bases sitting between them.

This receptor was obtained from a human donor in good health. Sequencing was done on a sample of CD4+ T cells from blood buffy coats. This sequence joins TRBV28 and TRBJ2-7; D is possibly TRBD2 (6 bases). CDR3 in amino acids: CASSLWETSLSEQYF. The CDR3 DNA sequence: TGTGCCAGCAGTTTGTGGGAGACTAGTCTCTCCGAGCAGTACTTC.